Described below is a single T cell receptor beta chain sequence and its context. Its matching antigen is unknown. The CDR3 runs 18 residues. Germline V gene lookup returns CDR1 MDHEN and CDR2 SYDVKM. V shed 2 bases, J shed 8 bases, and the junction held 11 bases outside the gene matches. The data derive from a study of T cell responses to AZD1222 COVID-19 vaccine. Study results and caveats: Only five to seven AZD1222 recipients tested seropositive at baseline.

The assay was immunoSEQ multiplex PCR, and TCRdb's table has in-frame clones only and misses some. This table has over 100,000 clones, around 85% appearing once. The sequence was obtained from an adult in good health. Here the sequenced sample was peripheral blood, taken on day 0 of AZD1222 vaccination. The chain uses TRBV28 and TRBJ1-6, with 11 bases aligning to TRBD1. This CDR3 reads CASSLPRIPGQGDSPLHF. CDR3 nucleotides: TGTGCCAGCAGTTTACCTCGTATCCCGGGACAGGGGGATTCACCCCTCCACTTT. The full variable domain, in which reference TRBV28 and TRBJ1-6 provide the parts outside the CDR3, is DVKVTQSSRYLVKRTGEKVFLECVQDMDHENMFWYRQDPGLGLRLIYFSYDVKMKEKGDIPEGYSVSREKKERFSLILESASTNQTSMYLCASSLPRIPGQGDSPLHFGNGTRLTVT.